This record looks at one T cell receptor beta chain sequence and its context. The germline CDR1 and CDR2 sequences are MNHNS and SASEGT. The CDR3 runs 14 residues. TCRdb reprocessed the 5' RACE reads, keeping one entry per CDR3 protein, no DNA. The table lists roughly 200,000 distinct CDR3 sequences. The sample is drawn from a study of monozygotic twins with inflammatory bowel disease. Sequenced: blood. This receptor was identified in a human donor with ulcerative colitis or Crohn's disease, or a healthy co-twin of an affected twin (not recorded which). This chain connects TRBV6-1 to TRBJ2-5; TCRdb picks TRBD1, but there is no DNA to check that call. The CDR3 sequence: CASRRGTGGETQYF.